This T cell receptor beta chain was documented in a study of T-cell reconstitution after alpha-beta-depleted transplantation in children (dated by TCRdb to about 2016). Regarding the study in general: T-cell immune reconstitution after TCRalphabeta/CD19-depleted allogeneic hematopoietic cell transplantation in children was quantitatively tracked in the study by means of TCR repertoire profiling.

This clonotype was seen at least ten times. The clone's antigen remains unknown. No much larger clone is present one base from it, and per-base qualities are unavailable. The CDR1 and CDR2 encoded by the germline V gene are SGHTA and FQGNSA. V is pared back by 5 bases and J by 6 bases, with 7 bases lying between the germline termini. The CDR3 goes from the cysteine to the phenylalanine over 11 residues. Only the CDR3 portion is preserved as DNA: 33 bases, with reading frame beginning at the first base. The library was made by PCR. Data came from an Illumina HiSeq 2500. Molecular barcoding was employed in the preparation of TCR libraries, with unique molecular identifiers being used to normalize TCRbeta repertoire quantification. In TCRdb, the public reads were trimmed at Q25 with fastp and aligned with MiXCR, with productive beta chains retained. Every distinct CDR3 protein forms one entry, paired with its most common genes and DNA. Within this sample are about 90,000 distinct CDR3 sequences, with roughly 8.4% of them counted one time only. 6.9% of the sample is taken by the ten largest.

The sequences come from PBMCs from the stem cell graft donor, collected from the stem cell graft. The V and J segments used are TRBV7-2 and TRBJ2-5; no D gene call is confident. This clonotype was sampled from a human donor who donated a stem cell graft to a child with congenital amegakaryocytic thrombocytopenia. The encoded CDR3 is CASSVQKTQYF. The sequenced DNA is TGTGCCAGCAGCGTACAGAAGACCCAGTACTTC.